This is a list of T cell receptor beta chains from one sample in a study of technical replicates of blood from a handful of donors. TCRdb keeps only in-frame clones here, not all; method: immunoSEQ multiplex PCR. The sample contains more than 65,000 clones, about 97% of which appear only once. Input material: T cells isolated from PBMCs. The receptors come from a human donor in good health. The CDR3 runs from the conserved cysteine through the conserved F or W. Each record gives: J gene, V gene, clone size, D gene, CDR3 protein, CDR3 DNA. D genes are given only for firm matches. Part of the rows lack a size; the others show once, few, many or a class for expanded clones.

J: TRBJ1-2
V: TRBV27
size: NA
D: NA
CDR3: CASSFNAGFGYTF
DNA: TGTGCCAGCAGTTTTAACGCAGGGTTTGGCTACACCTTC

J: TRBJ1-2
V: TRBV7-9
size: NA
D: TRBD1
CDR3: CASSSPGQAKHGYTF
DNA: TGTGCCAGCAGCTCCCCTGGACAGGCTAAGCATGGCTACACCTTC

J: TRBJ1-1
V: TRBV27
size: NA
D: NA
CDR3: CASSFTGHVSAEAFF
DNA: TGTGCCAGCAGTTTTACGGGACATGTATCAGCTGAAGCTTTCTTT

J: TRBJ1-2
V: TRBV19
size: NA
D: NA
CDR3: CASIQDFGENYGYTF
DNA: TGTGCCAGTATTCAAGACTTCGGGGAAAACTATGGCTACACCTTC

J: TRBJ1-4
V: TRBV7-9
size: once
D: TRBD1
CDR3: CASSFGDRDNEKLFF
DNA: TGTGCCAGCAGCTTTGGGGACAGAGATAATGAAAAACTGTTTTTT

J: TRBJ1-4
V: TRBV11-2
size: NA
D: NA
CDR3: CASSLTEVGKLFF
DNA: TGTGCCAGCAGCTTAACGGAGGTGGGAAAACTGTTTTTT

J: TRBJ2-1
V: TRBV7-9
size: NA
D: TRBD2
CDR3: CASSPAGTSADNEQFF
DNA: TGTGCCAGCAGCCCGGCCGGGACTAGCGCCGACAATGAGCAGTTCTTC

J: TRBJ1-2
V: TRBV2
size: once
D: NA
CDR3: CASSKSNYGYTF
DNA: TGTGCCAGCTCTAAGTCAAACTATGGCTACACCTTC

J: TRBJ2-7
V: TRBV5-1
size: NA
D: NA
CDR3: CAIERVSSYEQYF
DNA: TGCGCCATCGAGCGGGTTAGCTCCTACGAGCAGTACTTC

J: TRBJ1-2
V: TRBV19
size: NA
D: TRBD1
CDR3: CASSGQAWGGYTF
DNA: TGTGCCAGCAGCGGACAGGCCTGGGGAGGCTACACCTTC

J: TRBJ2-7
V: TRBV7-9
size: NA
D: NA
CDR3: CASSLALAGNEQYF
DNA: TGTGCCAGCAGCTTAGCGCTCGCAGGGAACGAGCAGTACTTC

J: TRBJ2-7
V: TRBV7-3
size: NA
D: TRBD2
CDR3: CASSPSAGGSYEQYF
DNA: TGTGCCAGCAGCCCCTCCGCGGGAGGATCGTACGAGCAGTACTTC

J: TRBJ2-7
V: TRBV20-1
size: NA
D: NA
CDR3: CSASGGYEQYF
DNA: TGCAGTGCTAGCGGAGGTTACGAGCAGTACTTC

J: TRBJ1-2
V: TRBV15
size: NA
D: NA
CDR3: CATSPGAFQDYTF
DNA: TGTGCCACCAGCCCAGGGGCTTTCCAAGACTACACCTTC

J: TRBJ1-2
V: TRBV13
size: NA
D: TRBD1
CDR3: CASSLAVFWQGDGYTF
DNA: TGTGCCAGCAGCTTAGCAGTTTTCTGGCAGGGGGATGGCTACACCTTC

J: TRBJ1-2
V: TRBV27
size: NA
D: NA
CDR3: CASSPGQTYGYTF
DNA: TGTGCCAGCAGCCCTGGACAGACCTATGGCTACACCTTC

J: TRBJ1-1
V: TRBV19
size: NA
D: NA
CDR3: CASSPNRDLNTEAFF
DNA: TGTGCCAGTAGTCCAAACAGGGATCTGAACACTGAAGCTTTCTTT

J: TRBJ1-2
V: TRBV25-1
size: NA
D: TRBD1
CDR3: CASSETLDRDYGYTF
DNA: TGTGCCAGCAGTGAAACCCTTGACAGGGACTATGGCTACACCTTC

J: TRBJ1-5
V: TRBV30
size: NA
D: NA
CDR3: CAWRLTARRVDYQPQHF
DNA: TGTGCCTGGAGACTCACCGCTCGACGGGTGGATTATCAGCCCCAGCATTTT

J: TRBJ2-7
V: TRBV6-1
size: NA
D: NA
CDR3: CASSDVTGFYEQYF
DNA: TGTGCCAGCAGTGACGTAACTGGTTTCTACGAGCAGTACTTC

J: TRBJ1-6
V: TRBV6-5
size: NA
D: TRBD1
CDR3: CASRLTGGGSSPLHF
DNA: TGTGCCAGCAGGCTGACAGGGGGTGGGAGTTCACCCCTCCACTTT

J: TRBJ1-5
V: TRBV28
size: NA
D: NA
CDR3: CASRGNQPQHF
DNA: TGTGCCAGCCGAGGCAATCAGCCCCAGCATTTT

J: TRBJ2-1
V: TRBV29-1
size: NA
D: NA
CDR3: CSVEDTDRSTQFF
DNA: TGCAGCGTTGAAGATACAGACAGATCAACGCAGTTCTTC

J: TRBJ2-5
V: TRBV11-2
size: once
D: NA
CDR3: CASSFNTQGTETQYF
DNA: TGTGCCAGCAGCTTTAATACACAGGGTACAGAGACCCAGTACTTC

J: TRBJ2-7
V: TRBV2
size: NA
D: TRBD2
CDR3: CASMKAGVSYEQYF
DNA: TGTGCCAGCATGAAAGCGGGAGTCTCCTACGAGCAGTACTTC

J: TRBJ1-1
V: TRBV27
size: NA
D: NA
CDR3: CASPMKRGVETEAFF
DNA: TGTGCCAGCCCTATGAAACGGGGGGTCGAGACTGAAGCTTTCTTT

J: TRBJ2-7
V: TRBV5-1
size: NA
D: TRBD2
CDR3: CASSLGTSVYEQYF
DNA: TGCGCCAGCAGCTTGGGGACTAGCGTCTACGAGCAGTACTTC

J: TRBJ2-5
V: TRBV2
size: NA
D: NA
CDR3: CASSALIGGQETQYF
DNA: TGTGCCAGCAGTGCCCTTATAGGGGGCCAAGAGACCCAGTACTTC

J: TRBJ2-7
V: TRBV7-8
size: NA
D: TRBD1
CDR3: CASGQGSYEQYF
DNA: TGTGCCAGTGGACAGGGATCCTACGAGCAGTACTTC

J: TRBJ1-5
V: TRBV18
size: NA
D: NA
CDR3: CASSPRQASNQPQHF
DNA: TGTGCCAGCTCACCAAGACAGGCTAGCAATCAGCCCCAGCATTTT

J: TRBJ2-7
V: TRBV9
size: NA
D: TRBD2
CDR3: CASSPTGTSLYEQYF
DNA: TGTGCCAGCAGCCCGACTGGGACTAGCCTCTACGAGCAGTACTTC

J: TRBJ2-1
V: TRBV9
size: NA
D: TRBD1
CDR3: CASSVRTGMNEQFF
DNA: TGTGCCAGCAGCGTAAGGACAGGTATGAATGAGCAGTTCTTC

J: TRBJ1-4
V: TRBV19
size: NA
D: NA
CDR3: CASSLGGGNEKLFF
DNA: TGTGCCAGTTCCCTCGGCGGGGGTAATGAAAAACTGTTTTTT

J: TRBJ1-1
V: TRBV7-8
size: NA
D: NA
CDR3: CASSPFRREDEAFF
DNA: TGTGCCAGCAGCCCCTTTCGGAGGGAGGATGAAGCTTTCTTT

J: TRBJ2-3
V: TRBV12-5
size: NA
D: NA
CDR3: CASGKLDTQYF
DNA: TGTGCTAGTGGTAAACTAGATACGCAGTATTTT

J: TRBJ2-7
V: TRBV19
size: NA
D: NA
CDR3: CASSIERLSYEQYF
DNA: TGTGCCAGTAGTATTGAGCGGCTTAGCTACGAGCAGTACTTC

J: TRBJ2-1
V: TRBV7-9
size: NA
D: NA
CDR3: CASSPISSRQFF
DNA: TGTGCCAGCAGCCCCATAAGCTCGCGGCAGTTCTTC

J: TRBJ2-7
V: TRBV27
size: NA
D: TRBD2
CDR3: CASSFLSSGSYEQYF
DNA: TGTGCCAGCAGTTTCTTAAGTAGCGGGAGTTACGAGCAGTACTTC

J: TRBJ2-2
V: TRBV27
size: once
D: NA
CDR3: CASSLSSGELFF
DNA: TGTGCCAGCAGTCTGTCTTCCGGGGAGCTGTTTTTT

J: TRBJ1-5
V: TRBV7-3
size: NA
D: NA
CDR3: CASSLNRFQPQHF
DNA: TGTGCCAGCAGCTTAAACAGATTTCAGCCCCAGCATTTT

J: TRBJ1-1
V: TRBV9
size: NA
D: NA
CDR3: CASSVKAANTEAFF
DNA: TGTGCCAGCAGCGTCAAGGCGGCGAACACTGAAGCTTTCTTT

J: TRBJ2-1
V: TRBV25-1
size: once
D: NA
CDR3: CASSPEAYYNEQFF
DNA: TGTGCCAGCAGCCCGGAGGCCTACTACAATGAGCAGTTCTTC

J: TRBJ1-1
V: TRBV6-6
size: NA
D: NA
CDR3: CASSYRGSEAFF
DNA: TGTGCCAGCAGTTACCGGGGGAGTGAAGCTTTCTTT

J: TRBJ2-3
V: TRBV4-1
size: NA
D: NA
CDR3: CASSHPSTRFGTDTQYF
DNA: TGCGCCAGCAGCCATCCAAGTACTAGATTTGGCACAGATACGCAGTATTTT

J: TRBJ2-5
V: TRBV11-2
size: NA
D: TRBD2
CDR3: CASSLGEGEAETQYF
DNA: TGTGCCAGCAGCTTAGGGGAGGGAGAGGCCGAGACCCAGTACTTC

J: TRBJ1-2
V: TRBV4-3
size: few
D: NA
CDR3: CASSHRLDYGYTF
DNA: TGCGCCAGCAGCCATCGACTGGACTATGGCTACACCTTC

J: TRBJ1-1
V: TRBV18
size: NA
D: TRBD1
CDR3: CASSPLTDRGNTEAFF
DNA: TGTGCCAGCTCACCCCTCACAGACAGGGGGAACACTGAAGCTTTCTTT

J: TRBJ2-5
V: TRBV7-3
size: NA
D: TRBD2
CDR3: CASSLASGSARKETQYF
DNA: TGTGCCAGCAGCTTAGCTAGCGGGAGTGCCCGGAAAGAGACCCAGTACTTC

J: TRBJ1-5
V: TRBV19
size: once
D: NA
CDR3: CASSMTVYQPQHF
DNA: TGTGCCAGTAGTATGACAGTATATCAGCCCCAGCATTTT

J: TRBJ2-7
V: TRBV6-5
size: NA
D: NA
CDR3: CASRAGGRKQYF
DNA: TGTGCCAGCAGAGCAGGTGGGAGGAAGCAGTACTTC

J: TRBJ1-1
V: TRBV2
size: NA
D: NA
CDR3: CASSEYTMNTEAFF
DNA: TGTGCCAGCAGTGAGTACACCATGAACACTGAAGCTTTCTTT

J: TRBJ2-7
V: TRBV5-1
size: once
D: TRBD1
CDR3: CASPGTGLCEQYF
DNA: TGCGCCAGCCCGGGGACAGGGCTCTGCGAGCAGTACTTC

J: TRBJ1-1
V: TRBV10-3
size: NA
D: NA
CDR3: CAIREGTEAFF
DNA: TGTGCCATCCGGGAGGGCACTGAAGCTTTCTTT

J: TRBJ2-6
V: TRBV7-2
size: NA
D: TRBD2
CDR3: CASSLALLGLAGANSGANVLTF
DNA: TGTGCCAGCAGCTTAGCGCTTTTGGGACTAGCGGGAGCTAACTCTGGGGCCAACGTCCTGACTTTC

J: TRBJ2-1
V: TRBV28
size: NA
D: TRBD2
CDR3: CASSTMGLLSYNEQFF
DNA: TGTGCCAGCAGTACGATGGGACTATTATCCTACAATGAGCAGTTCTTC

J: TRBJ2-7
V: TRBV6-9
size: NA
D: NA
CDR3: CASKPRDTLLYEQYF
DNA: TGTGCCAGCAAACCCCGGGACACCCTACTTTACGAGCAGTACTTC

J: TRBJ1-1
V: TRBV5-6
size: NA
D: NA
CDR3: CASSFPLGTGSSAFF
DNA: TGTGCCAGCAGCTTTCCGCTGGGAACAGGGAGCTCAGCTTTCTTT

J: TRBJ1-2
V: TRBV6-5
size: NA
D: NA
CDR3: CASSIGGESLGYTF
DNA: TGTGCCAGCAGTATAGGGGGGGAGAGCCTGGGCTACACCTTC

J: TRBJ2-7
V: TRBV9
size: NA
D: TRBD2
CDR3: CASSKTSGSPPGNF
DNA: TGTGCCAGCAGCAAGACTAGCGGGAGCCCACCAGGGAACTTC